A single sample gave rise to the 19 T cell receptor beta chains below, sequenced in a study of blood T cell repertoires in COVID-19. Measured with immunoSEQ multiplex PCR; TCRdb has only the in-frame clones, and not every one. The data show 290,000 or so clones, with 85% to 90% seen just once and 1% to 1.5% held by the top ten. Source material: peripheral blood. Source of these receptors: a man between 65 and 85 years old with acute or convalescent COVID-19.

The J gene is TRBJ1-2, the V gene TRBV11-3; D gene ambiguous. Per germline, CDR1 SGHNT and CDR2 YENEEA. This CDR3 region has 10 residues. V gave up 9 bases and J gave up 4 bases, with 6 bases separating them. The CDR3 nucleotides read TGTGCCAGTCGAGGCTATGGCTACACCTTC. Amino acid sequence: CASRGYGYTF.

This chain uses TRBV27 with TRBJ2-6; D ambiguous. V was clipped by 7 bases and J by 2 bases, with 18 bases between them. The germline CDR1 and CDR2 sequences are MNHEY and SMNVEV (reference sequence). This CDR3 is 17 amino acids long. The CDR3 region is CASTKAAGLAGANVLTF. The CDR3 DNA reads as TGTGCCAGCACCAAAGCTGCTGGGCTGGCTGGGGCCAACGTCCTGACTTTC.

The J gene is TRBJ1-5, the V gene TRBV30; D possibly corresponds to TRBD1 (5 bases). Trimming cost V 0 bases and J 4 bases, with 16 bases left between them. The germline gives CDR1 GTSNPN, CDR2 SVGIG (reference sequence). CDR3 length equals 16 residues. The CDR3 loop reads CAWSVMGQGGNQPQHF. CDR3 sequence (DNA): TGTGCCTGGAGTGTAATGGGGCAGGGAGGGAATCAGCCCCAGCATTTT.

This chain links TRBV5-1 with TRBJ2-6, with D possibly matching TRBD1 (5 bases). The CDR3 has 14 amino acids. Germline lookup yields CDR1 SGHRS and CDR2 YFSETQ. The V end lost 0 bases, the J end lost 4 bases, and 5 bases lay between the germline ends. The CDR3 sequence: CASSLGGGANVLTF. CDR3 sequence (DNA): TGCGCCAGCAGCTTGGGGGGCGGGGCCAACGTCCTGACTTTC. Variable domain in full (rest from reference TRBV5-1 and TRBJ2-6): KAGVTQTPRYLIKTRGQQVTLSCSPISGHRSVSWYQQTPGQGLQFLFEYFSETQRNKGNFPGRFSGRQFSNSRSEMNVSTLELGDSALYLCASSLGGGANVLTFGAGSRLTVL.

The V gene is TRBV4-3, the J gene TRBJ1-1; D is ambiguous. Germline V gives CDR1 LGHNA, CDR2 YSLEER. Between the trimmed V and J ends, which lost 0 bases and 6 bases, there was a span of 17 bases. CDR3 length: 16 amino acids. CDR3 protein: CASSQDRLAGSAEAFF. The CDR3, as DNA: TGCGCCAGCAGCCAAGATCGGTTGGCGGGGAGCGCTGAAGCTTTCTTT.

CDR3 coding DNA: TGTGCCAGCAGTTTAGGAGGACAGGGGAGAAATTCACCCCTCCACTTT. Protein: CASSLGGQGRNSPLHF. J is TRBJ1-6 and V is TRBV28, with 9 nucleotides matching TRBD1. This CDR3 has 16 residues. V lost 2 bases and J lost 7; bases outside the gene matches: 6. From germline, CDR1 is MDHEN and CDR2 SYDVKM.

This clone was found once. V gene TRBV5-1 combines with J gene TRBJ2-7; D is possibly TRBD2 (9 bases). There are 15 residues in the CDR3. Trimming removed 1 base from V and 6 bases from J, with 17 bases in between. CDR1 is SGHRS and CDR2 is YFSETQ in the germline V gene. CDR3 loop: CASSLLASGTGEQYF. The DNA of the CDR3 is TGCGCCAGCAGCTTGTTAGCTAGCGGGACAGGCGAGCAGTACTTC. The whole variable domain, filled in from reference TRBV5-1 and TRBJ2-7, reads KAGVTQTPRYLIKTRGQQVTLSCSPISGHRSVSWYQQTPGQGLQFLFEYFSETQRNKGNFPGRFSGRQFSNSRSEMNVSTLELGDSALYLCASSLLASGTGEQYFGPGTRLTVT.

The chain recombines TRBV4-1 with TRBJ2-1; the match to TRBD1 covers 8 bases. V gave up 5 bases and J gave up 7 bases; unmatched junction bases: 10. This CDR3 has 15 residues. The germline CDR1 and CDR2 sequences are MGHRA and YSYEKL. The CDR3 DNA reads as TGCGCCAGCAGCGGTAACAGGGGGACGAGGAATGAGCAGTTCTTC. Protein: CASSGNRGTRNEQFF.

V and J are TRBV4-1 and TRBJ1-5; 7 bases agree with TRBD1. The CDR3 is 16 residues long. J lost 7 bases, V lost 0 bases, and 9 bases had no gene match. The germline CDR1 and CDR2 sequences are MGHRA and YSYEKL. CDR3 sequence: CASSQEGTGVWQPQHF. The DNA for the CDR3 is TGCGCCAGCAGCCAAGAGGGTACAGGGGTTTGGCAGCCCCAGCATTTT.

The chain recombines TRBV6-2 or TRBV6-3 with TRBJ2-7, with a weak D call TRBD1 (6 bases). The CDR3 contains 16 residues. V lost 2 bases to trimming and J lost 0 bases, with 14 bases between them. Per the germline V gene, CDR1 is MNHEY and CDR2 is SVGEGT. This CDR3 reads CASSYPRTVSSYEQYF. In nucleotides, the CDR3 is TGTGCCAGCAGTTACCCGAGGACAGTAAGCTCCTACGAGCAGTACTTC.

The V call is TRBV27, the J call TRBJ2-5, with D tentatively TRBD2 (6 bases). Germline loops: CDR1 MNHEY, CDR2 SMNVEV (reference sequence). The CDR3 is 16 residues long. V lost 2 bases to trimming and J lost 0 bases, with 13 bases between them. Here the CDR3 DNA reads TGTGCCAGCAGTTTAAGATACGCGGGATACCAAGAGACCCAGTACTTC. Its protein product is CASSLRYAGYQETQYF.

The CDR3 bases are TGTGCCAGCAGCCTTCAGGGGATCTCTGGAAACACCATATATTTT. The encoded protein is CASSLQGISGNTIYF. The J gene is TRBJ1-3, the V gene TRBV6-5, with a possible D match to TRBD1 (6 bases). The germline V and J ends were trimmed by 6 bases and 0 bases, with 12 bases remaining between them. This CDR3 is built from 15 residues. CDR1 and CDR2 (germline): MNHEY, SVGAGI.

The chain employs TRBV28 and TRBJ2-5; TRBD1 might be the D (5 bases). Germline V lookup: CDR1 MDHEN, CDR2 SYDVKM. Trimming cost V 7 bases and J 13 bases, with 19 bases left between them. The CDR3 is 12 amino acids. The CDR3 loop is CASTLGGHQPYF. DNA for the CDR3: TGTGCCAGCACCTTAGGCGGACACCAGCCGTACTTC.

The chain links TRBV4-1 to TRBJ1-5; D is unresolved. V lost 2 bases and J lost 7, with 21 bases in between. The CDR3 has 17 amino acids. Germline V gene data show CDR1 as MGHRA and CDR2 as YSYEKL. CDR3 nucleotide sequence: TGCGCCAGCAGCCAATCTCGCTTCGGGCGGGCGGAACAGCCCCAGCATTTT. It yields the protein CASSQSRFGRAEQPQHF.

V gene TRBV5-8 combines with J gene TRBJ1-6; TRBD1 aligns across 8 bases. Germline-derived CDR1 and CDR2 are SGHTS and YDEGEE. Trimming at V came to 1 base and at J to 4 bases, leaving 7 bases not matched to a gene. The CDR3 contains 17 residues. The CDR3 loop reads CASSLRPRQGYNSPLHF. The CDR3 DNA reads as TGTGCCAGCAGCTTGCGACCTAGACAGGGGTATAATTCACCCCTCCACTTT. Complete variable domain (other parts from reference TRBV5-8 and TRBJ1-6): EAGVTQSPTHLIKTRGQQATLRCSPISGHTSVYWYQQALGLGLQFLLWYDEGEERNRGNFPPRFSGRQFPNYSSELNVNALELEDSALYLCASSLRPRQGYNSPLHFGNGTRLTVT.

The chain employs TRBV18 and TRBJ2-3; D is possibly TRBD1 (6 bases). CDR3 length: 15 amino acids. Trimming removed 5 bases from V and 3 bases from J, with 15 bases in between. In germline, CDR1 is KGHSH, CDR2 LQKENI. The CDR3 region has the DNA TGTGCCAGCTCAGCTTACAGGGATTCGACAGATACGCAGTATTTT. Protein: CASSAYRDSTDTQYF.

The gene calls are TRBV3-1 (or the pseudogene TRBV3-2) and TRBJ2-3, with TRBD2 matching 10 bases. The CDR3 has 16 amino acids. Trimming at V came to 1 base and at J to 4 bases, leaving 5 bases not matched to a gene. Germline lookup yields CDR1 LGHDT and CDR2 YNNKEL (reference sequence). The CDR3 loop is CASSQVFSGGSDTQYF. As DNA, the CDR3 is TGTGCCAGCAGCCAAGTATTTAGCGGGGGGTCAGATACGCAGTATTTT.

The CDR3 coding sequence is TGTGCCAGCAGCTTTGCGGACAGGGACGGTGAGACCCAGTACTTC. Protein product: CASSFADRDGETQYF. The genes are TRBV5-4 and TRBJ2-5, with 8 bases aligning to TRBD1. The junction had 8 bases not matched to a gene; V was cut back by 2 bases and J by 5 bases. The CDR3 is made up of 15 amino acids. Germline values: CDR1 SGHNT, CDR2 YYREEE (reference sequence). Supplemented by reference TRBV5-4 and TRBJ2-5, the full variable domain reads ETGVTQSPTHLIKTRGQQVTLRCSSQSGHNTVSWYQQALGQGPQFIFQYYREEENGRGNFPPRFSGLQFPNYSSELNVNALELDDSALYLCASSFADRDGETQYFGPGTRLLVL.

This chain connects TRBV10-3 to TRBJ2-7; D may be TRBD2 (6 bases). Germline V CDR1 and CDR2: ENHRY, SYGVKD. Trimming took off 10 bases at V and 5 bases at J, with 12 bases between the two ends. The CDR3 consists of 11 residues. CDR3 sequence (DNA): TGTGCCACCCTGGGGGGTAACGAGCAGTACTTC. Encoded protein: CATLGGNEQYF.